These 17 T cell receptor beta chains came from one sample sequenced in a study of OX40 agonist ivuxolimab in advanced cancers. Repertoires were generated with immunoSEQ multiplex PCR, while TCRdb's copy carries only in-frame clones and drops some. This table has tens of thousands of clones, roughly nine tenths appearing once. This specimen consisted of CD4+ or CD8+ T cells sorted from blood, obtained in a trial of the OX40 agonist ivuxolimab. The origin of the receptors is an adult with an advanced solid tumor such as melanoma, head and neck, liver or kidney cancer.

The gene calls are TRBV28 and TRBJ2-7; 10 nucleotides match TRBD1. The CDR3 length is 14 residues. Germline values: CDR1 MDHEN, CDR2 SYDVKM. Trimming removed 5 bases from V and 4 bases from J; junction bases left unmatched: 5. This CDR3 reads CASSTGGQGYEQYF. DNA for the CDR3: TGTGCCAGCAGTACGGGGGGACAGGGGTACGAGCAGTACTTC.

The V call is TRBV7-9, the J call TRBJ2-5; 10 nucleotides align to TRBD1. Germline CDR1 is SEHNR and CDR2 is FQNEAQ (reference sequence). J lost 4 bases, V lost 5 bases, and 7 bases had no gene match. This CDR3 has 15 residues. Here the CDR3 reads CASSQLDRGRETQYF. CDR3 coding DNA: TGTGCCAGCAGCCAATTGGACAGGGGGAGAGAGACCCAGTACTTC.

CDR3 sequence reads: CASSAPGTDTQYF. The DNA of the CDR3 is TGTGCCAGTAGTGCGCCGGGCACAGATACGCAGTATTTT. V usage is TRBV19 and J usage is TRBJ2-3; the D is unclear. Trimming removed 5 bases at V and 1 base at J, with 7 bases between. In germline, CDR1 is LNHDA, CDR2 SQIVND (reference sequence). The CDR3 totals 13 residues. Full variable domain (rest looked up from reference TRBV19 and TRBJ2-3): DGGITQSPKYLFRKEGQNVTLSCEQNLNHDAMYWYRQDPGQGLRLIYYSQIVNDFQKGDIAEGYSVSREKKESFPLTVTSAQKNPTAFYLCASSAPGTDTQYFGPGTRLTVL.

Concerning this clone itself: This specimen includes other DNA sequences encoding the same CDR3. V and J are TRBV29-1 and TRBJ1-2; 9 bases align to TRBD1. Germline CDR1 reads SQVTM; CDR2 reads ANQGSEA. This CDR3 has 15 amino acids. The CDR3 region is CSVRGQGKLNYGYTF. Here the CDR3 DNA reads TGCAGTGTTAGGGGACAGGGAAAACTCAACTATGGCTACACCTTC.

The V and J genes are TRBV25-1 and TRBJ1-1; no firm D call. CDR1 is MGHDK and CDR2 is SYGVNS in the germline V gene. This CDR3 region has 13 residues. Trimming took 4 bases from V and 5 from J, leaving 11 bases between them. In DNA, the CDR3 is TGTGCCAGCAGTGGGGGTGAATGGACTGAAGCTTTCTTT. Translation: CASSGGEWTEAFF.

The chain is built from TRBV6-6 and TRBJ2-1, with TRBD2 as a possible D gene (7 bases). Germline V gene sequence: CDR1 MNHNY, CDR2 SVGAGI (reference sequence). Between the trimmed V and J ends, which lost 8 bases and 4 bases, there was a span of 18 bases. The CDR3 is 15 amino acids. The CDR3 is CASEWWGGQYNEQFF. CDR3 bases: TGTGCCAGCGAATGGTGGGGGGGCCAGTACAATGAGCAGTTCTTC.

The chain combines TRBV29-1 with TRBJ2-5; D gene unclear. This CDR3 has 14 amino acids. The germline CDR1 and CDR2 sequences are SQVTM and ANQGSEA. The V and J ends lost 6 bases and 5 bases respectively, with 19 bases between them. CDR3 bases: TGCAGCGTCCGAAACCGGGCCCCCGTGGAGACCCAGTACTTC. This translates into CSVRNRAPVETQYF.

This chain connects TRBV28 to TRBJ1-1; D is perhaps TRBD1 (6 bases). The V end was cut by 4 bases, the J end by 12 bases, with 18 bases between. Germline lookup yields CDR1 MDHEN and CDR2 SYDVKM. The CDR3 is made up of 13 amino acids. This chain's CDR3 is CASSSGAPTRSFF. Written as DNA, the CDR3 is TGTGCCAGCAGTTCAGGGGCCCCCACGAGATCTTTCTTT.

This clone showed up just once. The chain combines TRBV28 with TRBJ2-7, with 9 bases matching TRBD1. Germline-derived CDR1 and CDR2 are MDHEN and SYDVKM. Trimming cost V 3 bases and J 5 bases; bases outside gene matches: 5. The CDR3 is made up of 14 amino acids. Here the CDR3 reads CASSFPDRGDEQYF. CDR3 in DNA: TGTGCCAGCAGTTTCCCGGACAGGGGAGACGAGCAGTACTTC.

This chain joins TRBV29-1 and TRBJ2-1, with 8 bases that match TRBD1. The CDR3 covers 15 residues. The trim removed 0 bases at V and 7 bases at J, leaving 8 bases unmatched. The germline gives CDR1 SQVTM, CDR2 ANQGSEA. The CDR3 DNA follows: TGCAGCGTTGAAGAATGGACAGGGTATGGGAATGAGCAGTTCTTC. It specifies CSVEEWTGYGNEQFF.

V gene TRBV6-1 combines with J gene TRBJ2-5; D remains ambiguous. Trimming removed 7 bases at V and 1 base at J, with 10 bases between. Germline CDR1 and CDR2: MNHNS and SASEGT. This CDR3 comprises 13 residues. The CDR3 protein is CASMESSQETQYF. Written as DNA, the CDR3 is TGTGCCAGCATGGAGAGCTCCCAAGAGACCCAGTACTTC.

V gene TRBV4-3 combines with J gene TRBJ1-2, with D hard to call. Germline V lookup: CDR1 LGHNA, CDR2 YSLEER. V was pared by 1 base and J by 4 bases, with 10 bases between. The CDR3 covers 14 residues. CDR3 region: CASSQANGGYGYTF. As DNA, the CDR3 is TGCGCCAGCAGCCAAGCCAACGGTGGCTATGGCTACACCTTC.

V is TRBV15 and J is TRBJ2-2; D ambiguous. Trimming shortened V by 0 bases and J by 7 bases, and 15 bases separated the two germline ends. Germline assignment: CDR1 LNHNV and CDR2 YYDKDF (reference sequence). This CDR3 is built from 16 residues. CDR3 coding DNA: TGTGCCACCAGCAGAGAAAAGACCAGGTCGGGCGGGGAGCTGTTTTTT. The encoded protein is CATSREKTRSGGELFF.

This rearrangement joins TRBV29-1 to TRBJ2-3, with TRBD2 matching over 12 bases. The CDR3 is made up of 14 amino acids. V was clipped by 4 bases and J by 5 bases; unmatched bases: 4. Germline values: CDR1 SQVTM, CDR2 ANQGSEA. In DNA form, the CDR3 reads TGCAGCGTTGGGACTAGCGGGACGAGAGATACGCAGTATTTT. Translation: CSVGTSGTRDTQYF.

The chain couples TRBV9 to TRBJ2-1; D may be TRBD1 or TRBD2 (5 bases each). Germline V gene data show CDR1 as SGDLS and CDR2 as YYNGEE. The V end was cut by 3 bases, the J end by 8 bases, with 15 bases between. The CDR3 is 14 amino acids. The CDR3 protein is CASSGDPRGHEQFF. CDR3 coding DNA: TGTGCCAGCAGCGGGGACCCCCGAGGCCATGAGCAGTTCTTC.

The J gene is TRBJ1-2, the V gene TRBV18; D is perhaps TRBD1 (5 bases). Trimming pared 3 bases from V and 1 base from J, leaving 12 bases between. The CDR3 consists of 15 residues. Germline assignment: CDR1 KGHSH and CDR2 LQKENI. The CDR3 region has the DNA TGTGCCAGCTCACCTCGGGACGGATTTAACTATGGCTACACCTTC. Amino acid sequence: CASSPRDGFNYGYTF.

The chain recombines TRBV28 with TRBJ2-5; no clear D. Trimming cost V 7 bases and J 5 bases, with 11 bases left between them. Germline V gene lookup returns CDR1 MDHEN and CDR2 SYDVKM. The CDR3 totals 12 residues. CDR3 amino acids: CASTFGRETQYF. CDR3 nucleotide sequence: TGTGCCAGCACCTTTGGGCGGGAGACCCAGTACTTC.